The next 20 T cell receptor beta chains were all read from a single sample in a study of Graves' ophthalmopathy and Graves' hyperthyroidism. RNA transcripts yielded amplified TCR beta CDR3 regions. Second-round multiplex PCR followed a first-round RT-PCR using HTBI primers. TCRdb redid the calling of the multiplex PCR reads with MiXCR, one entry per CDR3 protein. Altogether about 480,000 distinct CDR3 sequences are present, under 15% being singletons, with the ten largest covering about 9.4%. Sequenced input: blood. Every receptor here comes from a woman in her thirties with Graves' ophthalmopathy.

At least ten counts were recorded for this clonotype. This chain links TRBV7-3 with TRBJ2-7, with 9 bases lining up with TRBD2. The CDR3 spans 18 residues. With 7 bases clipped from V and 1 base from J, the junction kept 17 bases outside the gene matches. Germline CDR1 and CDR2: SGHTA and FQGTGA. In DNA form, the CDR3 reads TGTGCCAGCAACTACCCTAGGTTAGCGGGAGCTCCATCCTACGAGCAGTACTTC. Translating it yields CASNYPRLAGAPSYEQYF.

This clonotype has a count of ten or more. V usage is TRBV2 and J usage is TRBJ2-7; D not resolved. Germline CDR1 reads SNHLY; CDR2 reads FYNNEI. CDR3 length: 14 amino acids. The germline V and J ends were trimmed by 4 bases and 2 bases, with 12 bases remaining between them. The CDR3: CASSVGQNPYEQYF. The CDR3 DNA is TGTGCCAGCAGTGTAGGGCAGAACCCCTACGAGCAGTACTTC.

This clonotype has at least ten counts. The J gene is TRBJ2-5, the V gene TRBV7-9; 14 positions agree with TRBD2. The CDR3 loop spans 16 amino acids. The V and J ends lost 5 bases and 5 bases, in that order; junction bases with no gene match: 7. Germline CDR1 SEHNR, CDR2 FQNEAQ (reference sequence). The CDR3 nucleotides are TGTGCCAGCAGCACGACTAGCGGGGGGGCATATGAGACCCAGTACTTC. Amino acid sequence: CASSTTSGGAYETQYF. The variable domain in full, with the rest retrieved from reference TRBV7-9 and TRBJ2-5, is DTGVSQNPRHKITKRGQNVTFRCDPISEHNRLYWYRQTLGQGPEFLTYFQNEAQLEKSRLLSDRFSAERPKGSFSTLEIQRTEQGDSAMYLCASSTTSGGAYETQYFGPGTRLLVL.

The V call is TRBV11-1, the J call TRBJ2-3; the D gene is possibly TRBD1 (6 bases). In germline, CDR1 is SGHAT, CDR2 FQDESV (reference sequence). V was shortened by 4 bases and J by 1 base, with 21 bases between the two germline ends. CDR3 length: 18 amino acids. Here the CDR3 DNA reads TGTGCCAGCAGCTCCCTACTCGGGACACAGGGAGGCACAGATACGCAGTATTTT. This translates into CASSSLLGTQGGTDTQYF.

There are many counts of this clonotype. The rearrangement links TRBV30 to TRBJ1-2; TRBD1 agrees at 7 bases. CDR1 is GTSNPN and CDR2 is SVGIG in the germline V gene (reference sequence). This CDR3 is built from 14 residues. With V trimmed by 4 bases and J by 4 bases, 9 bases remained unmatched. CDR3: CAWTGTVGRYGYTF. CDR3 bases: TGTGCCTGGACCGGGACAGTGGGACGCTATGGCTACACCTTC.

The sample holds many counts of this clonotype. J is TRBJ2-7 and V is TRBV7-8; 8 bases are a match to TRBD1. From germline, CDR1 is SGHVS and CDR2 FQNEAQ. This CDR3 is 15 amino acids long. J gave up 5 bases and V 2 bases, and 8 bases lay outside the gene matches. CDR3: CASSLLPQGAHEQYF. CDR3 bases: TGTGCCAGCAGCTTATTACCCCAGGGGGCCCACGAGCAGTACTTC.

This clonotype was observed many times. V and J are TRBV6-1 and TRBJ2-7; TRBD1 agrees at 10 bases. In germline, CDR1 is MNHNS, CDR2 SASEGT. Trimming took 3 bases from V and 0 from J; bases not matched to a gene: 2. The CDR3 totals 15 residues. In DNA form, the CDR3 reads TGTGCCAGCAGTGAGACAGGGGGCAGCTCCTACGAGCAGTACTTC. Translation gives CASSETGGSSYEQYF.

This clonotype has at least ten counts. The rearrangement uses TRBV5-1 and TRBJ1-1; D is ambiguous. Germline CDR1 reads SGHRS; CDR2 reads YFSETQ. V lost 4 bases and J 5 bases, leaving 15 bases between the germline ends. CDR3 length: 14 residues. The CDR3 loop reads CASSPRTGRTEAFF. The CDR3 coding sequence is TGCGCCAGCAGCCCTAGAACGGGTAGGACTGAAGCTTTCTTT.

In regard to this clonotype: A clone one base away is much larger, so this may be a read error. The chain has TRBV20-1 and TRBJ1-5, with a weak D call TRBD1 (5 bases). In germline, CDR1 is DFQATT, CDR2 SNEGSKA (reference sequence). This CDR3 comprises 15 residues. As DNA, the CDR3 is TGCAGTGCTAGAGCTACAGGATTAGTGGGTCAGCCCCATCATTTT. Amino acids: CSARATGLVGQPHHF.

This clonotype was recorded at least ten times. This sequence joins TRBV28 and TRBJ1-1; D ambiguous. This CDR3 has 14 residues. Germline CDR1 and CDR2: MDHEN and SYDVKM. Trimming stripped 3 bases from V and 1 base from J, with 9 bases between. This chain's CDR3 is CASSFGSENTEAFF. CDR3 in DNA: TGTGCCAGCAGTTTTGGCAGCGAGAACACTGAAGCTTTCTTT.

In this sample, this clonotype turned up many times. The chain has TRBV6-5 and TRBJ1-2, with 7 bases lining up with TRBD1. J gave up 2 bases and V 5 bases, and 8 bases lay outside the gene matches. The CDR3 covers 15 residues. Germline V gene sequence: CDR1 MNHEY, CDR2 SVGAGI. For the CDR3, the DNA is TGTGCCAGCAGTCCCAGAGGGACAGAGAACTATGGCTACACCTTC. It yields the protein CASSPRGTENYGYTF.

This clonotype was seen many times. The chain carries TRBV12-3 or TRBV12-4 and TRBJ1-3; TRBD1 agrees at 7 bases. J gave up 3 bases and V 3 bases, and 2 bases lay outside the gene matches. The CDR3 loop spans 14 amino acids. CDR3 in DNA: TGTGCCAGCAGTTTTGCAGGGGGTGGAAACACCATATATTTT. It is translated as CASSFAGGGNTIYF.

This clonotype was observed at least ten times. The gene calls are TRBV2 and TRBJ2-4, with D possibly called TRBD1 or TRBD2 (6 bases each). The CDR3 is 16 residues long. Per the germline V gene, CDR1 is SNHLY and CDR2 is FYNNEI. With 6 bases removed from V and 0 bases from J, the gap between germline ends came to 15 bases. CDR3 sequence (DNA): TGTGCCAGCAGCGAGGGGGGTTCGCTAGCCAAAAACATTCAGTACTTC. Protein: CASSEGGSLAKNIQYF.

This clonotype was seen repeatedly, ten times or more. This chain uses TRBV12-3 or TRBV12-4 with TRBJ2-6; TRBD1 might be the D (5 bases). The CDR3 has 17 residues. The V end lost 0 bases, the J end lost 1 base, and 10 bases lay between the germline ends. The CDR3 DNA sequence: TGTGCCAGCAGTTTAGCGTTTCAGGGTTCTGGGGCCAACGTCCTGACTTTC. Encoded protein: CASSLAFQGSGANVLTF.

This clonotype was seen repeatedly, ten times or more. The rearrangement joins TRBV4-1 to TRBJ2-7, with D possibly matching TRBD2 (5 bases). V dropped 10 bases and J dropped 6 bases, with 16 bases sitting between them. CDR3 size: 12 residues. Germline CDR1 MGHRA, CDR2 YSYEKL. Here the CDR3 reads CATSGLSGEQYF. The DNA of the CDR3 is TGCGCCACCTCCGGCCTGAGCGGCGAGCAGTACTTC.

Notes on this clonotype: Just one base apart from a much larger clone, this may be a read error. The chain combines TRBV20-1 with TRBJ1-5; TRBD1 might be the D (6 bases). CDR3 length: 14 residues. The germline CDR1 and CDR2 sequences are DFQATT and SNEGSKA (reference sequence). Here the CDR3 DNA reads TGCAGTTCTACCACAGGACAGTTCAATCAGCCCCCGCATTTT. It encodes CSSTTGQFNQPPHF.

This clonotype has at least ten counts. The chain couples TRBV29-1 to TRBJ1-2; D remains unclear. Germline CDR1 SQVTM, CDR2 ANQGSEA. The length of the CDR3 is 11 residues. Trimming shortened V by 7 bases and J by 4 bases, and 10 bases separated the two germline ends. The CDR3 sequence is CSGQLIYGYTF. CDR3 in DNA: TGCAGCGGCCAGCTAATCTATGGCTACACCTTC. Full variable domain (outside the CDR3, taken from reference TRBV29-1 and TRBJ1-2): SAVISQKPSRDICQRGTSLTIQCQVDSQVTMMFWYRQQPGQSLTLIATANQGSEATYESGFVIDKFPISRPNLTFSTLTVSNMSPEDSSIYLCSGQLIYGYTFGSGTRLTVV.

This clonotype has ten or more counts. The V gene is TRBV15, the J gene TRBJ1-2; D is uncertain. CDR1 is LNHNV and CDR2 is YYDKDF in the germline V gene (reference sequence). CDR3 size: 17 residues. V lost 0 bases, J lost 0 bases, and 14 bases lay in between. CDR3 DNA: TGTGCCACCAGCAGAGAATCCCTGGCAGCCGCTAACTATGGCTACACCTTC. It yields the protein CATSRESLAAANYGYTF.

The chain couples TRBV9 to TRBJ1-1; no definite D call. Germline CDR1 is SGDLS and CDR2 is YYNGEE. The CDR3 contains 15 residues. Trimming took 2 bases from V and 0 from J, leaving 11 bases between them. CDR3 bases: TGTGCCAGCAGCGTTCGACCGTTTATGAACACTGAAGCTTTCTTT. Its protein product is CASSVRPFMNTEAFF.

The J gene is TRBJ1-2, the V gene TRBV6-1; perhaps TRBD1 as D (5 bases). Germline V gene sequence: CDR1 MNHNS, CDR2 SASEGT. CDR3 length equals 14 residues. Trimming took 7 bases from V and 2 from J, leaving 14 bases between them. The CDR3 is CASTYPGRNYGYTF. In DNA form, the CDR3 reads TGTGCCAGCACCTACCCGGGACGGAACTATGGCTACACCTTC.